This is a list of T cell receptor beta chains from one sample in a study of shared clonotypes between healthy human individuals. Profiling relied on immunoSEQ multiplex PCR, and the TCRdb table lists in-frame clones only, not all of them. This sample has hundreds of thousands of clones, with about three quarters found just once. The specimen was PBMCs. The receptor source for this set is a middle-aged woman in good health. Some clones in this sample may be carry-over from other donors' samples. The CDR3 runs from the conserved cysteine through the conserved F or W. The D gene is left open where the match is weak.

CDR3 protein: CASSQESPGQGFDEQYF
V gene: TRBV4-3
D gene: TRBD1

CDR3 protein: CASSLGWLGLRGELFF
V gene: TRBV7-8
D gene: -

CDR3 protein: CASSQGGYNEQFF
V gene: TRBV14
D gene: -

CDR3 protein: CASSLVAGGPGEQYF
V gene: TRBV7-2
D gene: TRBD2

CDR3 protein: CASSSTGSNEQFF
V gene: TRBV7-3
D gene: TRBD1

CDR3 protein: CASSVTAGVAGANVLTF
V gene: TRBV9
D gene: TRBD2

CDR3 protein: CASSEPTSGRGEQYF
V gene: TRBV25-1
D gene: TRBD2

CDR3 protein: CASSQQAEGTGGLRLSQPQHF
V gene: TRBV4-1
D gene: TRBD1

CDR3 protein: CASRSGTRLRQPQHF
V gene: TRBV6-1
D gene: -

CDR3 protein: CARSLWRYQETQYF
V gene: TRBV5-3
D gene: -

CDR3 protein: CASSLRGLETGELFF
V gene: TRBV5-1
D gene: TRBD2

CDR3 protein: CASSRGELAGVTDTQYF
V gene: TRBV5-6
D gene: TRBD2

CDR3 protein: CASSTGLGQFF
V gene: TRBV7-3
D gene: TRBD2

CDR3 protein: CASRLWDSEWWQYF
V gene: TRBV12-2
D gene: -

CDR3 protein: CASSLTGVGEKLFF
V gene: TRBV5-6
D gene: TRBD1

CDR3 protein: CASSLSGPTYEQYF
V gene: TRBV11-2
D gene: -

CDR3 protein: CASSQDSSGYYEQYF
V gene: TRBV4-2
D gene: -

CDR3 protein: CASSQDFANEQFF
V gene: TRBV4-2
D gene: -

CDR3 protein: CASSVGASGNTGELFF
V gene: TRBV9
D gene: TRBD2

CDR3 protein: CASSHGLAGVNEQFF
V gene: TRBV11-2
D gene: TRBD2

CDR3 protein: CASSQEWGLSYEQYF
V gene: TRBV4-3
D gene: -

CDR3 protein: CASRGNSGDQETQYF
V gene: TRBV6-4
D gene: TRBD2

CDR3 protein: CAWSANIRETQYF
V gene: TRBV30
D gene: -